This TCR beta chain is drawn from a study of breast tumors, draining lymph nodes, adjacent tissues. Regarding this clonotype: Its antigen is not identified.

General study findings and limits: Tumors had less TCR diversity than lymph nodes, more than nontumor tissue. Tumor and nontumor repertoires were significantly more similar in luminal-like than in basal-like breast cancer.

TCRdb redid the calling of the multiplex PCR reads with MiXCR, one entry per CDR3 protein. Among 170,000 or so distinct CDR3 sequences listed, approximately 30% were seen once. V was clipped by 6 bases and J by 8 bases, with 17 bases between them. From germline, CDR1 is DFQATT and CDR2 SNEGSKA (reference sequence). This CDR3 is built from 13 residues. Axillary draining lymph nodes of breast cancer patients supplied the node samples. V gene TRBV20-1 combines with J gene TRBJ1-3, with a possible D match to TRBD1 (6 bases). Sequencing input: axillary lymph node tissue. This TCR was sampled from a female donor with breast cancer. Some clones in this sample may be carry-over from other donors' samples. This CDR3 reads CSAKGGYGYTIYF. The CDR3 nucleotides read TGCAGTGCGAAGGGGGGGTATGGCTACACCATATATTTT.